Listed here is a single TCR beta chain. This entry comes from a study of blood T cells in healthy people across ages. This CDR3 comprises 17 residues. Germline CDR1 LNHDA, CDR2 SQIVND (reference sequence). After removal of 7 bases from V and 6 bases from J, the junction contained 16 bases not matched to a gene. A second about 6 to 12 cycle PCR used barcoded and J-beta primers. TCRdb ran MiXCR on the 5' RACE reads and lists one entry per CDR3 protein. The sample lists about 670,000 distinct CDR3 sequences, about 51% occurring once. The clonotype comes from a woman aged 80 or older in good health. V is TRBV19 and J is TRBJ2-1; 9 nucleotides align to TRBD1. The sample taken for sequencing was blood. The CDR3 loop reads CASTILGGQGSLNEQFF. The CDR3 coding sequence is TGTGCCAGTACCATCCTAGGTGGACAGGGGTCCCTCAATGAGCAGTTCTTC.